This T cell receptor (beta chain) was recorded in a study of molecular identifiers for immune sequencing clone quantification. Study context: Four of five RNA aliquots from approximately 20,000 or 100,000 naive CD8 T cells were sequenced. Study results and caveats: The study found clones above 20 RNA copies held over 98% of effector molecules and under 1% in naive cells.

Worth noting for this clonotype: The antigen is unknown. A much more abundant neighbour one base away suggests this may be a read error.

Sorted naive CD8 T cells, about 20,000 to 1,100,000, were sequenced from 10%, 30% or 50% RNA. Previously described methods and listed TCR primers were employed for the bulk TCR libraries. TCRdb fed the PCR reads into MiXCR, producing one record per CDR3 protein. The sample lists under 350,000 distinct CDR3 sequences, 24% occurring once. The CDR3 extends over 11 amino acids. The germline V gene has CDR1 SEHNR and CDR2 FQNEAQ (reference sequence). This sequence originates from a human donor in good health. Some libraries in this study had Jurkat cell RNA spiked in. The sequenced sample was naive CD8+ T cells from blood, with Jurkat cell RNA spiked in. As for subset: FACS-sorted CD8+CD4-CCR7+CD45RA+ naive T cells. The V gene is TRBV7-9, the J gene TRBJ1-1; no clear D. This chain's CDR3 is CASSLGIEACF. The CDR3 nucleotides are TGTGCCAGCAGCTTAGGGATTGAAGCTTGCTTT.